This entry concerns a single T cell receptor (beta chain). Antigen unknown. CDR1 and CDR2 from the germline V gene are MGHRA and YSYEKL. The CDR3 covers 15 residues. V lost 5 bases and J 1 base, leaving 14 bases between the germline ends. PCR was performed a second time for about 6 to 12 cycles using a sample-barcoded 5' primer and a J-beta primer mix. TCRdb recomputed calls from the 5' RACE reads with MiXCR, one row per CDR3 protein. The sample contains 1.5 million to 2 million distinct CDR3 sequences, about 39% of which appear only once. The source of the sample is a study of blood T cells in healthy people across ages. Notes on the study in general: Across the age range, TCR beta diversity per million T cells fell in a roughly linear way. The unknown donor CMV status may have confounded expanded clonotype changes. Since the PBMCs were unsorted, naive and antigen-experienced cells could not be conclusively compared.

The rearrangement joins TRBV4-1 to TRBJ1-2; no reliable D call. The TCR originated in a human donor in good health. Sequencing input: blood. As DNA, the CDR3 is TGCGCCAGCAGCGGTTACGGGGTCAGTAACTATGGCTACACCTTC. Translated, it gives CASSGYGVSNYGYTF.